Following are 26 T cell receptor beta chains from one sample sequenced in a study of blood T cell repertoires in COVID-19. Clones were read by immunoSEQ multiplex PCR, and TCRdb kept only the in-frame ones, dropping some. The table includes under 250,000 clones, around four fifths detected once. The sequencing sample was made of peripheral blood. The source of these receptors is a man aged 40-50 years with active or convalescent COVID-19.

The chain employs TRBV11-2 and TRBJ2-1; 10 nucleotides align to TRBD1. V lost 8 bases to trimming and J lost 4 bases; unmatched junction nucleotides: 11. CDR1 SGHAT and CDR2 FQNNGV come from the germline V gene. This CDR3 is 16 amino acids long. In DNA form, the CDR3 reads TGTGCCAGCTCCAACGGGGACAGGGGTTTGTACAATGAGCAGTTCTTC. Amino acids: CASSNGDRGLYNEQFF. Complete variable domain (other parts from reference TRBV11-2 and TRBJ2-1): EAGVAQSPRYKIIEKRQSVAFWCNPISGHATLYWYQQILGQGPKLLIQFQNNGVVDDSQLPKDRFSAERLKGVDSTLKIQPAKLEDSAVYLCASSNGDRGLYNEQFFGPGTRLTVL.

The chain uses TRBV4-1 and TRBJ2-2; D possibly corresponds to TRBD1 (6 bases). The CDR3 is 13 residues long. V was trimmed by 6 bases and J by 6 bases, leaving 11 bases between them. Germline assignment: CDR1 MGHRA and CDR2 YSYEKL. The CDR3: CASRSTGSGELFF. The CDR3 coding sequence is TGCGCCAGCAGAAGTACAGGGTCCGGGGAGCTGTTTTTT.

The gene calls are TRBV12-3 or TRBV12-4 and TRBJ1-1; D ambiguous. The CDR3 is 12 amino acids. Trimming removed 5 bases from V and 0 bases from J, with 4 bases in between. In DNA, the CDR3 is TGTGCCAGCAGTATCATGAACACTGAAGCTTTCTTT. Translated: CASSIMNTEAFF.

Only one count was recorded for this clone. The chain is built from TRBV19 and TRBJ2-7, with 9 bases lining up with TRBD1. The V segment lost 4 bases and the J segment 7 bases; nucleotides outside the gene matches: 8. The CDR3 covers 14 residues. Germline lookup yields CDR1 LNHDA and CDR2 SQIVND (reference sequence). CDR3 amino acids: CASSRGTGTGEQYF. The CDR3 bases are TGTGCCAGTAGTAGGGGGACAGGGACGGGAGAGCAGTACTTC.

The chain is built from TRBV21-1 and TRBJ2-2; TRBD2 is taken as the D call from the table, unchecked against the DNA. TRBV21-1 corresponds to a pseudogene. The CDR3 covers 14 residues. The CDR3 sequence: CASGEGSNTGELFF. Here the CDR3 DNA reads TGTGCCAGCGGGGAGGGGTCGAACACCGGGGAGCTGTTTTTT.

V is TRBV5-8 and J is TRBJ1-4, with 7 bases matching TRBD1. Trimming cost V 1 base and J 2 bases; bases outside gene matches: 5. The CDR3 loop spans 16 amino acids. CDR1 is SGHTS and CDR2 is YDEGEE in the germline V gene. The CDR3 here is CASSLRDRATNEKLFF. Written as DNA, the CDR3 is TGTGCCAGCAGCTTGAGAGACAGGGCTACTAATGAAAAACTGTTTTTT. Using reference TRBV5-8 and TRBJ1-4 for the parts outside the CDR3, the full variable domain is EAGVTQSPTHLIKTRGQQATLRCSPISGHTSVYWYQQALGLGLQFLLWYDEGEERNRGNFPPRFSGRQFPNYSSELNVNALELEDSALYLCASSLRDRATNEKLFFGSGTQLSVL.

A single count supports this clone. The V gene is TRBV10-3, the J gene TRBJ2-3; a weak D match, TRBD1 (8 bases). This CDR3 comprises 15 residues. V was clipped by 8 bases and J by 4 bases, with 19 bases between them. The germline CDR1 and CDR2 sequences are ENHRY and SYGVKD. The CDR3 DNA sequence: TGTGCCATCGGGAGTACAGGGGGGGCCTCAGATACGCAGTATTTT. As protein: CAIGSTGGASDTQYF.

The V gene is TRBV9, the J gene TRBJ2-2; TRBD2 matches 9 bases. From germline, CDR1 is SGDLS and CDR2 YYNGEE. Unmatched junction bases numbered 6, after V lost 6 bases and J lost 0 bases. The CDR3 contains 16 residues. Here the CDR3 DNA reads TGTGCCAGCAACAAATTAGCGGGGGCGAACACCGGGGAGCTGTTTTTT. Amino acids: CASNKLAGANTGELFF. Full variable domain (rest looked up from reference TRBV9 and TRBJ2-2): DSGVTQTPKHLITATGQRVTLRCSPRSGDLSVYWYQQSLDQGLQFLIQYYNGEERAKGNILERFSAQQFPDLHSELNLSSLELGDSALYFCASNKLAGANTGELFFGEGSRLTVL.

The chain has TRBV27 and TRBJ2-7; TRBD2 might be the D (5 bases). Germline V lookup: CDR1 MNHEY, CDR2 SMNVEV (reference sequence). Trimming took 2 bases from V and 4 from J, leaving 9 bases between them. The length of the CDR3 is 13 residues. The CDR3 loop reads CASSLGEPYEQYF. The CDR3 nucleotides are TGTGCCAGCAGTTTAGGGGAGCCATACGAGCAGTACTTC.

This chain links TRBV24-1 with TRBJ2-2; 8 bases agree with TRBD1. The CDR3 has 17 residues. After removal of 3 bases from V and 2 bases from J, the junction contained 7 bases not matched to a gene. CDR1 KGHDR and CDR2 SFDVKD come from the germline V gene. CDR3 DNA sequence: TGTGCCACCAGTGATCCGTCCGGGACAGGTAACACCGGGGAGCTGTTTTTT. It specifies CATSDPSGTGNTGELFF.

A few counts support this clone. The V call is TRBV7-8, the J call TRBJ1-4, with D possibly TRBD1 on 6 matching bases. With 5 bases removed from V and 0 bases from J, the gap between germline ends came to 10 bases. The CDR3 sequence is 15 residues long. Germline CDR1 SGHVS, CDR2 FQNEAQ. CDR3 amino acids: CASSTGTTTNEKLFF. For the CDR3, the DNA is TGTGCCAGCAGCACCGGGACAACAACTAATGAAAAACTGTTTTTT. Full variable domain (rest looked up from reference TRBV7-8 and TRBJ1-4): GAGVSQSPRYKVAKRGQDVALRCDPISGHVSLFWYQQALGQGPEFLTYFQNEAQLDKSGLPSDRFFAERPEGSVSTLKIQRTQQEDSAVYLCASSTGTTTNEKLFFGSGTQLSVL.

This clone has a handful of counts. The V call is TRBV5-6, the J call TRBJ1-2; D unclear. Trimming pared 4 bases from V and 3 bases from J, leaving 10 bases between. Germline lookup yields CDR1 SGHDT and CDR2 YYEEEE. This CDR3 has 13 residues. CDR3 sequence (DNA): TGTGCCAGCAGCCCAGCGGACGACTATGGCTACACCTTC. Translating gives CASSPADDYGYTF.

This chain connects TRBV12-3 or TRBV12-4 to TRBJ2-7; D unclear. Trimming cost V 0 bases and J 6 bases, with 9 bases left between them. This CDR3 is 13 amino acids long. The chain's CDR3 is CASSLAPRGEQYF. The CDR3 nucleotides are TGTGCCAGCAGTTTAGCCCCCCGAGGCGAGCAGTACTTC.

In its sample, this clone was seen a few times. The J gene is TRBJ2-3, the V gene TRBV19, with 13 bases matching TRBD2. With V trimmed by 2 bases and J by 6 bases, 14 bases remained unmatched. CDR1 is LNHDA, CDR2 SQIVND, per germline (reference sequence). This CDR3 spans 19 amino acids. CDR3 loop: CASSIKGLAGLIRRDTQYF. The CDR3 bases are TGTGCCAGTAGTATAAAGGGACTAGCGGGATTAATACGACGGGATACGCAGTATTTT.

This chain connects TRBV2 to TRBJ1-2; TRBD1 agrees at 7 bases. The V gene end was trimmed by 9 bases and the J gene end by 3 bases; junction bases not matched to a gene: 7. This CDR3 contains 13 residues. From germline, CDR1 is SNHLY and CDR2 FYNNEI. The CDR3 DNA sequence: TGTGCCAGTGCTGGGACAGCGGACTATGGCTACACCTTC. Protein: CASAGTADYGYTF.

The chain recombines TRBV3-1 (or the pseudogene TRBV3-2) with TRBJ2-2, with 7 bases fitting TRBD2. This CDR3 comprises 14 residues. Germline V CDR1 and CDR2: LGHDT, YNNKEL (reference sequence). Trimming at V came to 3 bases and at J to 4 bases, leaving 2 bases not matched to a gene. The CDR3 DNA follows: TGTGCCAGCAGCCACCGGACTAGCACCGGGGAGCTGTTTTTT. Translation: CASSHRTSTGELFF.

This rearrangement joins TRBV6-6 to TRBJ1-2; 10 bases map to TRBD1. V dropped 0 bases and J dropped 6; count of bases not matched to a gene: 4. The CDR3 runs 15 residues. Germline values: CDR1 MNHNY, CDR2 SVGAGI (reference sequence). The CDR3 sequence: CASSYSTGGANGYTF. The CDR3 DNA reads as TGTGCCAGCAGTTACTCGACAGGGGGCGCGAATGGCTACACCTTC.

V is TRBV25-1 and J is TRBJ1-2; D is ambiguous. The CDR3 length is 16 residues. V gave up 0 bases and J gave up 0 bases, with 11 bases separating them. CDR1 and CDR2 (germline): MGHDK, SYGVNS. CDR3 amino acids: CASSEYRGEANYGYTF. DNA for the CDR3: TGTGCCAGCAGTGAATATCGAGGAGAAGCTAACTATGGCTACACCTTC.

Here the CDR3 DNA reads TGTGCCAGCAGTTTACTGACAGGGCAACAGCCCCAGCATTTT. Residues: CASSLLTGQQPQHF. The gene calls are TRBV27 and TRBJ1-5; 7 bases are a match to TRBD1. Germline V CDR1 and CDR2: MNHEY, SMNVEV (reference sequence). The V gene end was trimmed by 2 bases and the J gene end by 7 bases; junction bases not matched to a gene: 5. This CDR3 comprises 14 residues.

This chain joins TRBV27 and TRBJ2-7, with D possibly matching TRBD2 (8 bases). From germline, CDR1 is MNHEY and CDR2 SMNVEV (reference sequence). Trimming stripped 5 bases from V and 4 bases from J, with 15 bases between. The CDR3 is 14 residues long. CDR3 sequence reads: CASSREGAKYEQYF. The CDR3 coding sequence is TGTGCCAGCAGTCGGGAGGGGGCAAAGTACGAGCAGTACTTC.

This clone was counted only a few times. In DNA form, the CDR3 reads TGCAGTGCTAGAGCGGGTGGCTACACCTTC. It yields the protein CSARAGGYTF. The chain couples TRBV20-1 to TRBJ1-2; D is unresolved. V was clipped by 1 base and J by 7 bases, with 4 bases between them. The CDR3 extends over 10 amino acids. Germline loops: CDR1 DFQATT, CDR2 SNEGSKA (reference sequence).

This sequence joins TRBV6-5 and TRBJ1-1; D may be TRBD1 (5 bases). V dropped 5 bases and J dropped 9 bases, with 16 bases sitting between them. Germline lookup yields CDR1 MNHEY and CDR2 SVGAGI. The CDR3 is 13 residues long. This CDR3 reads CASSPLLGAKAFF. DNA for the CDR3: TGTGCCAGCAGTCCCCTACTTGGGGCGAAAGCTTTCTTT.

The chain couples TRBV3-1 (or the pseudogene TRBV3-2) to TRBJ2-1; TRBD1 aligns across 7 bases. The CDR3 runs to 16 residues. Losses at the gene ends were 6 bases for V and 4 bases for J; bases not matched to a gene: 12. CDR1 LGHDT and CDR2 YNNKEL come from the germline V gene (reference sequence). CDR3 loop: CASRDETGNRYNEQFF. As DNA, the CDR3 is TGTGCCAGCAGAGATGAGACAGGGAATAGGTACAATGAGCAGTTCTTC.

The gene calls are TRBV18 and TRBJ1-2, with D possibly TRBD1 on 6 matching bases. With 3 bases removed from V and 6 bases from J, the gap between germline ends came to 20 bases. The CDR3 runs 16 residues. Germline CDR1 KGHSH, CDR2 LQKENI. CDR3: CASSPLQGRPFHGYTF. The CDR3 coding sequence is TGTGCCAGCTCACCCCTACAGGGACGGCCCTTTCATGGCTACACCTTC. The complete variable domain, with remaining parts taken from reference TRBV18 and TRBJ1-2, reads NAGVMQNPRHLVRRRGQEARLRCSPMKGHSHVYWYRQLPEEGLKFMVYLQKENIIDESGMPKERFSAEFPKEGPSILRIQQVVRGDSAAYFCASSPLQGRPFHGYTFGSGTRLTVV.

V gene TRBV11-3 combines with J gene TRBJ2-7, with 7 bases aligning to TRBD2. Germline assignment: CDR1 SGHNT and CDR2 YENEEA. The trim removed 1 base at V and 7 bases at J, leaving 4 bases unmatched. This CDR3 region has 13 residues. The CDR3 loop is CASSLGTAGEQYF. Here the CDR3 DNA reads TGTGCCAGCAGCTTAGGAACAGCGGGGGAGCAGTACTTC. The full variable domain, completed using reference TRBV11-3 and TRBJ2-7, is EAGVVQSPRYKIIEKKQPVAFWCNPISGHNTLYWYLQNLGQGPELLIRYENEEAVDDSQLPKDRFSAERLKGVDSTLKIQPAELGDSAVYLCASSLGTAGEQYFGPGTRLTVT.

V and J are TRBV7-2 and TRBJ2-7; TRBD2 matches 10 bases. Germline lookup yields CDR1 SGHTA and CDR2 FQGNSA. Germline trimming cut 1 base from V and 2 bases from J; bases unmatched to any gene: 2. The CDR3 extends over 15 amino acids. Here the CDR3 DNA reads TGTGCCAGCAGCTTAGAACTAGCGGGGCCCTACGAGCAGTACTTC. This gives the protein CASSLELAGPYEQYF.